This entry concerns a single TCR beta chain. The antigen it recognizes is unknown. Per-base qualities were not stored, and no clone one base away is much larger. This sample was taken from a study of CD8 T cells in Susac syndrome (dated by TCRdb to between 2018 and 2020). For context, the study as a whole: The study used repertoire sequencing to test whether antigen drove CD8+ T cell activation and differentiation in Susac syndrome. The study at large found these results: The number of individuals in the TCR sequencing and HLA analysis was recognized as being relatively small.

RNA was extracted using the RNeasy kit, and about 0.45 to 1 microgram was reverse transcribed with random hexamers. The immunoSEQ multiplex PCR assay, covering 54 Vbeta and 13 Jbeta segments, was used to amplify TCR beta CDR3 regions. PCR amplification bias was corrected using a synthetic template baseline for primer optimization and computational correction. Per the source publication's procedure: Reads were annotated to V, D and J genes per IMGT and analyzed with immunoSEQ Analyzer, keeping only productive sequences. Clonality was computed as one minus Shannon entropy normalized by log2 of the number of productive unique sequences. Public and private clones were assessed among the 100 most prevalent clones of each patient and control. Clones were defined as Susac-specific when absent from the healthy and MS cohorts, from roughly 1,100 published viral clones and from other ImmuneACCESS disease sequences. TCRdb passed the public sequencing reads through fastp at Q25 and MiXCR, retaining productive beta sequences. Every CDR3 protein is listed once, alongside the most common genes and DNA of its rows. These V and J calls originate from TCRdb's pipeline instead of the authors' own analysis. The sample profile shows approximately 270,000 distinct CDR3 sequences; just over 90% of them were found once. The ten largest clones take up about 0.07% of the sample.

Peripheral blood CD8+ and CD4+ T cells from healthy donors, Susac syndrome patients and multiple sclerosis patients were profiled by high-throughput TCR beta sequencing. Treatment-naive patients with stable or active relapsing-remitting disease fulfilling revised McDonald criteria were used as multiple sclerosis controls. Bulk CD8+ and CD4+ T cells were purified magnetically by negative isolation, whereas CD8+ TEMRA cells were enriched by FACS. Blood was collected in EDTA tubes and processed within 24 hours, with PBMCs isolated through density gradient centrifugation. PBMCs intended for TCR sequencing were cryopreserved in liquid nitrogen and were subsequently thawed in a 37 degrees C water bath. A purity of at least 90% was achieved for sorted or isolated CD4+, CD8+ and CD8+ TEMRA cells. What was sequenced was CD4+ T cells from PBMCs. This sequence originates from a human donor with multiple sclerosis.

The CDR3 in this case is CASAPRVSTEAFF. The nucleotides read TGTGCCAGCGCCCCGCGGGTTTCCACTGAAGCTTTCTTT. The chain was built from TRBV7-8 and TRBJ1-1; there is no confident call for the D gene. The CDR3 runs 13 amino acids, cysteine and phenylalanine included. The CDR3 DNA has 39 bases and is translated from base 1. Trimming at the junction amounts to 8 bases on V and 4 bases on J, and the germline ends lie 14 bases apart. Sequences SGHVS (CDR1) and FQNEAQ (CDR2) are obtained from the germline V gene.